This T cell receptor beta chain appears in the sequencing data of a study of shared clonotypes between healthy human individuals. The CDR3 spans 15 residues. V shed 3 bases and J shed 3 bases, with 13 bases lying between them. Germline V CDR1 and CDR2: SGHVS, FQNEAQ. Sequencing was performed with immunoSEQ multiplex PCR; in TCRdb, only in-frame clones are kept and a portion is missing. The sample holds some 1.5 million clones, 95% to 99% seen once. This TCR derives from a man aged 25-45 years in good health. The gene calls are TRBV7-8 and TRBJ2-3; the D is unclear. The sample comprised naive CD4+ T cells sorted from blood. Subset: CD45RA+ positively selected. The CDR3 loop reads CASSLLWGSTDTQYF. As DNA, the CDR3 is TGTGCCAGCAGCTTGCTGTGGGGAAGTACAGATACGCAGTATTTT.